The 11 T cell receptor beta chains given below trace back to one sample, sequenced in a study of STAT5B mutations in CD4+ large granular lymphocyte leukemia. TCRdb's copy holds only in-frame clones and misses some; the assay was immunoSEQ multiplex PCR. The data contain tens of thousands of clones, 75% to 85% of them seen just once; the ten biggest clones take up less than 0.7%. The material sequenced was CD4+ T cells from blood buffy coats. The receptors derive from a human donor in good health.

CDR3 bases: TGTGCCAGCAGCAAACTTAGGGACACGGGGAGGTTCTTC. This encodes CASSKLRDTGRFF. V gene TRBV2 combines with J gene TRBJ2-1, with a weak D call TRBD1 (6 bases). V dropped 6 bases and J dropped 15 bases, with 21 bases sitting between them. The CDR3 covers 13 residues. Germline CDR1 and CDR2: SNHLY and FYNNEI.

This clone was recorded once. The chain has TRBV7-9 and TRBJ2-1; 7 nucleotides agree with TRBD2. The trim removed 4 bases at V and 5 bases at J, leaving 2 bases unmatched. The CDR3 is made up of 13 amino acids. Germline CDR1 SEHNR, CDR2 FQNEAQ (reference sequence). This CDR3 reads CASSWRENNEQFF. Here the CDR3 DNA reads TGTGCCAGCAGCTGGCGGGAGAACAATGAGCAGTTCTTC.

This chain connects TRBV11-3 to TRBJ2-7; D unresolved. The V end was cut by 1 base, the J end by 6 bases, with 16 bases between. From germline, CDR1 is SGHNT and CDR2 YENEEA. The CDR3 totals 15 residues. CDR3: CASSLGSFVGGEQYF. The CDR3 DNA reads TGTGCCAGCAGCTTAGGATCGTTTGTGGGTGGCGAGCAGTACTTC.

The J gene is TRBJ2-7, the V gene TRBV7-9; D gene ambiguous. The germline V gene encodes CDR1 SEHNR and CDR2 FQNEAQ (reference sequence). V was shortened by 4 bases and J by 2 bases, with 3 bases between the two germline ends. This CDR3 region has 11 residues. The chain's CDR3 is CASSSTYEQYF. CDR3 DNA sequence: TGTGCCAGCAGCTCCACCTACGAGCAGTACTTC.

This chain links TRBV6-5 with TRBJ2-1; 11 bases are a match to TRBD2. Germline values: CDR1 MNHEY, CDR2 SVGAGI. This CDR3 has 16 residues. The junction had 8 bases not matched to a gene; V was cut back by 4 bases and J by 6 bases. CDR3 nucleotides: TGTGCCAGCAGTTCTCTAGCGGGGGGCGACGCCAATGAGCAGTTCTTC. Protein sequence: CASSSLAGGDANEQFF.

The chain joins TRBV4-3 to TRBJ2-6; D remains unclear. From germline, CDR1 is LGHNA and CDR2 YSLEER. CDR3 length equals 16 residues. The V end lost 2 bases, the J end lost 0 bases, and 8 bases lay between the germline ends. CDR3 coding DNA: TGCGCCAGCAGCCAAACAACAGACTCTGGGGCCAACGTCCTGACTTTC. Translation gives CASSQTTDSGANVLTF.

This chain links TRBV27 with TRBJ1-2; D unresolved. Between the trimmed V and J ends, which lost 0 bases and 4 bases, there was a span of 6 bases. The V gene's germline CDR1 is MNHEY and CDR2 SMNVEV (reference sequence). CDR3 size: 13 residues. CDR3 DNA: TGTGCCAGCAGTTTATCGGAGTTCTATGGCTACACCTTC. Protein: CASSLSEFYGYTF.

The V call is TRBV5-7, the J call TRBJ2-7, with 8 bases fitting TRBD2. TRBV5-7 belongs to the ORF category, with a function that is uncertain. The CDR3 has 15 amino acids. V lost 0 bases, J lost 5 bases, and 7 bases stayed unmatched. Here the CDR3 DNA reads TGTGCCAGCAGCTTGGATGGCGGGGGGTTCGACGAGCAGTACTTC. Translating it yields CASSLDGGGFDEQYF.

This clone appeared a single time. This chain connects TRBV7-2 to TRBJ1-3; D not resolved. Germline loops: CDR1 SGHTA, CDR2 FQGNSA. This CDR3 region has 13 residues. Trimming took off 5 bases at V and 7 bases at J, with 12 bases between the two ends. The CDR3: CASSLRSLNTIYF. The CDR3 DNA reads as TGTGCCAGCAGCCTACGCAGCCTTAACACCATATATTTT.

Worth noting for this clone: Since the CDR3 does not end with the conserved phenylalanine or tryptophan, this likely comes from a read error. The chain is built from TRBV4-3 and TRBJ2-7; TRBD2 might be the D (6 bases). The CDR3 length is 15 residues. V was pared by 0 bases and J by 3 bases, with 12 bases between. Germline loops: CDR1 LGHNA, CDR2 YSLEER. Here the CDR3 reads CASSQDRGMGYEQYL. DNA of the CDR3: TGCGCCAGCAGCCAAGATCGCGGGATGGGCTACGAGCAGTACCTC.

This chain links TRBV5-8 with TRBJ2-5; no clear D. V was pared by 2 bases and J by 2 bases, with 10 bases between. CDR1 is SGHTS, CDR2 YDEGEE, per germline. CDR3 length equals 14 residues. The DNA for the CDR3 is TGTGCCAGCAGCTTCGTGGGTGGGCAAGAGACCCAGTACTTC. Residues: CASSFVGGQETQYF.